This TCR beta chain was observed in a study of shared clonotypes between healthy human individuals. On this clone itself: The same CDR3 arises from other DNA sequences in this sample as well.

Measured with immunoSEQ multiplex PCR; TCRdb has only the in-frame clones, and not every one. The table lists some 1 million clones, more than 60% of them singletons. This sequence was found in a young man in good health. Sequenced input: memory CD4+ T cells sorted from blood. Sample subset: CD45RA-negative fraction.

The CDR3 region has the DNA TGTGCCAGCAGCAGCGGGACTACGACCTACGAGCAGTACTTC. Translating gives CASSSGTTTYEQYF. The rearrangement uses TRBV7-2 and TRBJ2-7, with 7 bases aligning to TRBD2. Germline-derived CDR1 and CDR2 are SGHTA and FQGNSA. V dropped 5 bases and J dropped 2; count of bases not matched to a gene: 6. The CDR3 covers 14 residues.